A single sample is the source of the 8 T cell receptor beta chains below, sequenced in a study of T cell changes during pregnancy in multiple sclerosis. Libraries were prepared by immunoSEQ multiplex PCR; TCRdb keeps only in-frame clonotypes and omits some of them. Of about 44,000 clones listed, around 90% are singletons. The material was CD4+ T cells from peripheral blood mononuclear cells, obtained in the first trimester of pregnancy. The receptors shown here come from a female donor with multiple sclerosis, enrolled in a pregnancy study.

V gene TRBV5-1 combines with J gene TRBJ2-7, with a possible D match to TRBD1 (6 bases). The ends were cut back, 1 base at V and 5 bases at J, with 10 bases in the middle. Germline V gene sequence: CDR1 SGHRS, CDR2 YFSETQ. CDR3 length equals 13 residues. CDR3 sequence (DNA): TGCGCCAGCAGCTTGTTAGAGGGGGACGAGCAGTACTTC. Its protein product is CASSLLEGDEQYF.

The chain carries TRBV10-3 and TRBJ2-1; D unresolved. The V and J ends lost 6 bases and 5 bases respectively, with 5 bases between them. Germline-derived CDR1 and CDR2 are ENHRY and SYGVKD. The CDR3 extends over 11 amino acids. The DNA of the CDR3 is TGTGCCATCAGCGCGCACAATGAGCAGTTCTTC. The encoded protein is CAISAHNEQFF.

This rearrangement joins TRBV19 to TRBJ1-4; the D gene is possibly TRBD1 (5 bases). Germline V CDR1 and CDR2: LNHDA, SQIVND (reference sequence). Trimming took off 9 bases at V and 4 bases at J, with 15 bases between the two ends. The CDR3 is 14 amino acids. CDR3 amino acids: CASRQLGGNEKLFF. DNA of the CDR3: TGTGCCAGCAGACAGTTGGGGGGTAATGAAAAACTGTTTTTT. The full variable domain, rest sourced from reference TRBV19 and TRBJ1-4, is DGGITQSPKYLFRKEGQNVTLSCEQNLNHDAMYWYRQDPGQGLRLIYYSQIVNDFQKGDIAEGYSVSREKKESFPLTVTSAQKNPTAFYLCASRQLGGNEKLFFGSGTQLSVL.

The rearrangement joins TRBV5-1 to TRBJ1-2; D unresolved. The CDR3 has 16 amino acids. CDR1 and CDR2 from the germline V gene are SGHRS and YFSETQ. The V end lost 4 bases, the J end lost 2 bases, and 18 bases lay between the germline ends. The DNA for the CDR3 is TGCGCCAGCAGCAACCCCCGGGGATTACTCAACTATGGCTACACCTTC. Its protein is CASSNPRGLLNYGYTF.

CDR3 DNA sequence: TGCAGCGTTGAAGGCCAGTCCTACGAGCAGTACTTC. Translating gives CSVEGQSYEQYF. V usage is TRBV29-1 and J usage is TRBJ2-7; D is ambiguous. The CDR3 has 12 residues. V was cut by 1 base and J by 1 base, with 5 bases left in between. Germline lookup yields CDR1 SQVTM and CDR2 ANQGSEA.

The chain recombines TRBV27 with TRBJ2-7, with D perhaps TRBD1 (6 bases). The germline gives CDR1 MNHEY, CDR2 SMNVEV (reference sequence). V lost 5 bases to trimming and J lost 2 bases, with 13 bases between them. The CDR3 consists of 14 residues. The CDR3 nucleotides read TGTGCCAGCAGTCCCTGGACAGCTACCTACGAGCAGTACTTC. It translates to CASSPWTATYEQYF.

This chain joins TRBV5-1 and TRBJ2-7, with a possible D match to TRBD2 (5 bases). Trimming cost V 4 bases and J 7 bases, with 18 bases left between them. The germline V gene encodes CDR1 SGHRS and CDR2 YFSETQ. This CDR3 comprises 14 residues. Here the CDR3 DNA reads TGCGCCAGCAGCCCAGAAGGACTGAGGCATGAGCAGTACTTC. Its translation is CASSPEGLRHEQYF.

The V and J genes are TRBV29-1 and TRBJ2-2, with TRBD2 identical over 8 bases. This CDR3 contains 14 residues. The germline V gene encodes CDR1 SQVTM and CDR2 ANQGSEA. V shed 6 bases, J shed 0 bases, and the junction held 3 bases outside the gene matches. As DNA, the CDR3 is TGCAGCGTGACGGGACTAGCGAACACCGGGGAGCTGTTTTTT. Translated, it gives CSVTGLANTGELFF.